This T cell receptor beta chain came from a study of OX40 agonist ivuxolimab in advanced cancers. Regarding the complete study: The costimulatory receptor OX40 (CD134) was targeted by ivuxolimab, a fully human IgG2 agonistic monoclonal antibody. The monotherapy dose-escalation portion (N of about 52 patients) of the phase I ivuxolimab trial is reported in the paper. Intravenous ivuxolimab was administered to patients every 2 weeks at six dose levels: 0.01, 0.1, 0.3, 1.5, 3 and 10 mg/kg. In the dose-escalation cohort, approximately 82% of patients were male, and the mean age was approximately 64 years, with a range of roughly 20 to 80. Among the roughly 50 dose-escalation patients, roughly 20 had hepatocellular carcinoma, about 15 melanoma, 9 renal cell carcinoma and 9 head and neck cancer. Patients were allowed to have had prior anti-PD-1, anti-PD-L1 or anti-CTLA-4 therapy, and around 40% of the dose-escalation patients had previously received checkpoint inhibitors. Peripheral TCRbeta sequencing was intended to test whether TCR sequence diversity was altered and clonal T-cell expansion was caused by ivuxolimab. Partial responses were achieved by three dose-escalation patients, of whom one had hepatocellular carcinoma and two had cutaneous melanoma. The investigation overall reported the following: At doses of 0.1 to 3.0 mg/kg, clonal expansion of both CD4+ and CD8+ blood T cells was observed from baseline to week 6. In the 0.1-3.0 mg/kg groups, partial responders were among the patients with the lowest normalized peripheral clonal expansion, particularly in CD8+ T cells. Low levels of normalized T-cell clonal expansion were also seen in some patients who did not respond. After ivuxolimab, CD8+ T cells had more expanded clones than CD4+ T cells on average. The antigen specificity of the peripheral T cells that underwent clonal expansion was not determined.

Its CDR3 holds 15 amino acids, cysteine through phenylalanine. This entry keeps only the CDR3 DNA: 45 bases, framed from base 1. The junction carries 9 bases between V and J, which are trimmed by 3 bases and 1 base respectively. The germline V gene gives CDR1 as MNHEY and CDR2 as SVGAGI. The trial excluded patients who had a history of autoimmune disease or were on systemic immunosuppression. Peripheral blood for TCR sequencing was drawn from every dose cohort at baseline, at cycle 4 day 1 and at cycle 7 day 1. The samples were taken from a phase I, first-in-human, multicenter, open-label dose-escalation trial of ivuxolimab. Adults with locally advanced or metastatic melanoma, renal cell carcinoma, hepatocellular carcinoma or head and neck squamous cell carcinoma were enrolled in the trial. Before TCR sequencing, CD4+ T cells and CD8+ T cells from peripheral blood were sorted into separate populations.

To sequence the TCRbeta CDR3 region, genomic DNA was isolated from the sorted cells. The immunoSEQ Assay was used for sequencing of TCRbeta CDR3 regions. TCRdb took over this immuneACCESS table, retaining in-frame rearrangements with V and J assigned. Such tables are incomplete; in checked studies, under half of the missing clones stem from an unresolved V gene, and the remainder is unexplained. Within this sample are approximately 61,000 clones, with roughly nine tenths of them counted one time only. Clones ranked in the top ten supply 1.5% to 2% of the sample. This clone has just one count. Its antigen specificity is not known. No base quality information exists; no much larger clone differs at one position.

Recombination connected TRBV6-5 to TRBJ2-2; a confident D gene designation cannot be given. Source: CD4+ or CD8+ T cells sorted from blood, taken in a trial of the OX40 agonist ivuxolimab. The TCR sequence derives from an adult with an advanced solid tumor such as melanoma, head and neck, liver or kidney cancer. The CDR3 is CASSYYSGNTGELFF. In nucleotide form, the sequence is TGTGCCAGCAGTTATTACTCGGGGAACACCGGGGAGCTGTTTTTT.